One sample yielded the 26 T cell receptor beta chains listed below, sequenced in a study of blood T cell repertoires in COVID-19. TCRdb's table, derived via immunoSEQ multiplex PCR, lists solely in-frame clones and lacks some. Among about 370,000 clones listed, 89% were seen once. The sample consisted of PBMCs or T cells enriched from blood (not recorded which). These receptors were taken from a woman between 25 and 40 years old who had recovered from COVID-19.

The chain carries TRBV5-4 and TRBJ2-1, with D possibly TRBD2 on 5 matching bases. V shed 0 bases and J shed 7 bases, with 14 bases lying between them. Germline CDR1 and CDR2: SGHNT and YYREEE (reference sequence). This CDR3 region has 15 residues. The CDR3 nucleotides read TGTGCCAGCAGCTTGGAAGTTTTGGGGAGAAATGAGCAGTTCTTC. This gives the protein CASSLEVLGRNEQFF.

V is TRBV10-3 and J is TRBJ1-1; D perhaps matches TRBD1 (5 bases). This CDR3 comprises 12 residues. CDR1 and CDR2 (germline): ENHRY, SYGVKD. Deletions cut 4 bases from V and 7 bases from J, with 10 bases between. The DNA of the CDR3 is TGTGCCATCAGTGCAGGGTTGGTTGAAGCTTTCTTT. It translates to CAISAGLVEAFF.

V and J are TRBV10-3 and TRBJ1-6, with TRBD1 identical over 10 bases. This CDR3 comprises 18 residues. J lost 9 bases, V lost 0 bases, and 11 bases had no gene match. The germline V gene has CDR1 ENHRY and CDR2 SYGVKD. Here the CDR3 reads CAISESGDRGRGSSPLHF. The CDR3 DNA follows: TGTGCCATCAGTGAGTCGGGGGACAGGGGCCGTGGAAGTTCACCCCTCCACTTT.

This chain links TRBV19 with TRBJ1-2, with D uncertain. V was shortened by 6 bases and J by 0 bases, with 11 bases between the two germline ends. From germline, CDR1 is LNHDA and CDR2 SQIVND (reference sequence). CDR3 length: 14 amino acids. The CDR3 DNA is TGTGCCAGTAGGGGTACAGTGACTAACTATGGCTACACCTTC. Protein product: CASRGTVTNYGYTF.

The chain joins TRBV11-2 to TRBJ1-4; 7 positions agree with TRBD1. V dropped 5 bases and J dropped 3; count of bases not matched to a gene: 6. The CDR3 consists of 15 residues. CDR1 and CDR2 (germline): SGHAT, FQNNGV. CDR3 loop: CASSQRQGPNEKLFF. CDR3 nucleotide sequence: TGTGCCAGCAGCCAACGACAGGGACCTAATGAAAAACTGTTTTTT.

J is TRBJ1-1 and V is TRBV6-5, with 9 bases fitting TRBD1. CDR3 length: 14 amino acids. The trim removed 7 bases at V and 4 bases at J, leaving 7 bases unmatched. CDR1 is MNHEY, CDR2 SVGAGI, per germline. The CDR3: CASTTGGRSTEAFF. As DNA, the CDR3 is TGTGCCAGCACCACAGGGGGCAGGTCCACTGAAGCTTTCTTT.

The CDR3 is CASSLGGRQGRYEQYF. The CDR3 nucleotides are TGTGCCAGCAGCTTAGGGGGCCGACAGGGGCGCTACGAGCAGTACTTC. The chain is built from TRBV7-8 and TRBJ2-7; 8 bases map to TRBD1. The CDR3 covers 16 residues. V gave up 1 base and J gave up 3 bases; unmatched junction bases: 8. Germline CDR1 SGHVS, CDR2 FQNEAQ.

The J gene is TRBJ1-2, the V gene TRBV7-9, with D possibly being TRBD1 (6 bases). Germline values: CDR1 SEHNR, CDR2 FQNEAQ (reference sequence). The CDR3 length is 13 residues. Trimming cost V 5 bases and J 8 bases, with 15 bases left between them. CDR3 DNA sequence: TGTGCCAGCAGCGTTTTACAGGGTTGGGGCTACACCTTC. It codes for CASSVLQGWGYTF.

The chain couples TRBV28 to TRBJ1-5; TRBD1 is a possible D gene (5 bases). Germline CDR1 is MDHEN and CDR2 is SYDVKM. Deletions cut 11 bases from V and 5 bases from J, with 19 bases between. The CDR3 spans 14 residues. The CDR3: CAATDNFQDQPQHF. In DNA form, the CDR3 reads TGTGCCGCGACGGACAACTTTCAGGATCAGCCCCAGCATTTT.

This chain links TRBV2 with TRBJ2-3; 7 nucleotides match TRBD1. Germline V gene lookup returns CDR1 SNHLY and CDR2 FYNNEI. The CDR3 is made up of 15 amino acids. With V trimmed by 5 bases and J by 3 bases, 8 bases remained unmatched. The CDR3 coding sequence is TGTGCCAGCAGTACATCAGGGGGTGCGACAGATACGCAGTATTTT. Its translation is CASSTSGGATDTQYF.

The gene calls are TRBV11-2 and TRBJ2-5, with TRBD1 as a possible D gene (6 bases). The CDR3 totals 17 residues. Germline loops: CDR1 SGHAT, CDR2 FQNNGV. V lost 3 bases to trimming and J lost 1 base, with 18 bases between them. The chain's CDR3 is CASSFPTPGHPQETQYF. CDR3 sequence (DNA): TGTGCCAGCAGCTTCCCCACCCCGGGACACCCCCAAGAGACCCAGTACTTC.

The CDR3 region is CASLKETGAYEQYF. The CDR3 DNA reads as TGTGCCAGCCTTAAGGAGACAGGGGCCTACGAGCAGTACTTC. V gene TRBV2 combines with J gene TRBJ2-7; 8 nucleotides align to TRBD1. The germline V gene has CDR1 SNHLY and CDR2 FYNNEI. This CDR3 comprises 14 residues. Germline trimming cut 8 bases from V and 2 bases from J; bases unmatched to any gene: 8. Full variable domain (missing parts from reference TRBV2 and TRBJ2-7): EPEVTQTPSHQVTQMGQEVILRCVPISNHLYFYWYRQILGQKVEFLVSFYNNEISEKSEIFDDQFSVERPDGSNFTLKIRSTKLEDSAMYFCASLKETGAYEQYFGPGTRLTVT.

This chain connects TRBV19 to TRBJ1-6, with a possible D match to TRBD1 (5 bases). The CDR3 contains 15 residues. Deletions cut 1 base from V and 9 bases from J, with 13 bases between. Per germline, CDR1 LNHDA and CDR2 SQIVND (reference sequence). CDR3 DNA sequence: TGTGCCAGTAGTATAGGCCAGGGTTGGGGTTCACCCCTCCACTTT. Residues: CASSIGQGWGSPLHF.

This sequence joins TRBV5-1 and TRBJ1-3; no clear D gene. The CDR3 is 14 amino acids. The V end lost 4 bases, the J end lost 2 bases, and 10 bases lay between the germline ends. Germline V lookup: CDR1 SGHRS, CDR2 YFSETQ. Here the CDR3 reads CASSPGVAGNTIYF. The CDR3 DNA is TGCGCCAGCAGCCCGGGTGTTGCTGGAAACACCATATATTTT.

The rearrangement links TRBV3-1 (or the pseudogene TRBV3-2) to TRBJ2-7, with 11 positions matching TRBD2. Unmatched junction bases numbered 7, after V lost 1 base and J lost 2 bases. The CDR3 has 17 amino acids. The germline CDR1 and CDR2 sequences are LGHDT and YNNKEL (reference sequence). Here the CDR3 reads CASSQVVAGGITYEQYF. The CDR3 DNA reads TGTGCCAGCAGCCAAGTTGTAGCGGGGGGGATTACCTACGAGCAGTACTTC.

The rearrangement joins TRBV2 to TRBJ1-5; TRBD1 agrees at 7 bases. V lost 2 bases, J lost 9 bases, and 10 bases stayed unmatched. The CDR3 covers 15 residues. Germline V gene data show CDR1 as SNHLY and CDR2 as FYNNEI. The CDR3 DNA sequence: TGTGCCAGCAGTGAATGGGACAGTGCGTTTTGGCCCCAGCATTTT. Residues: CASSEWDSAFWPQHF.

The chain combines TRBV5-1 with TRBJ2-7; 8 bases map to TRBD2. V lost 4 bases and J lost 4; bases outside the gene matches: 7. The germline CDR1 and CDR2 sequences are SGHRS and YFSETQ. This CDR3 spans 14 amino acids. The DNA of the CDR3 is TGCGCCAGCAGCCATAGCGGGGAGAGTTACGAGCAGTACTTC. Translated, it gives CASSHSGESYEQYF.

V usage is TRBV5-1 and J usage is TRBJ1-2; possibly TRBD1 for D (5 bases). The V end lost 0 bases, the J end lost 5 bases, and 17 bases lay between the germline ends. Germline V gene data show CDR1 as SGHRS and CDR2 as YFSETQ. The CDR3 runs 16 residues. CDR3 sequence reads: CASSLEGKVPPYGYTF. CDR3 DNA: TGCGCCAGCAGCTTGGAGGGGAAGGTACCCCCTTATGGCTACACCTTC.

The V call is TRBV2, the J call TRBJ2-7; D not resolved. CDR1 is SNHLY and CDR2 is FYNNEI in the germline V gene. Trimming shortened V by 3 bases and J by 9 bases, and 6 bases separated the two germline ends. This CDR3 has 10 amino acids. CDR3 loop: CASSDPSQYF. CDR3 sequence (DNA): TGTGCCAGCAGTGACCCCTCGCAGTACTTC. Combining the CDR3 with reference TRBV2 and TRBJ2-7 gives the whole variable domain EPEVTQTPSHQVTQMGQEVILRCVPISNHLYFYWYRQILGQKVEFLVSFYNNEISEKSEIFDDQFSVERPDGSNFTLKIRSTKLEDSAMYFCASSDPSQYFGPGTRLTVT.

This clone was found once. The rearrangement uses TRBV28 and TRBJ1-6; no firm D call. The V end was cut by 2 bases, the J end by 7 bases, with 9 bases between. In germline, CDR1 is MDHEN, CDR2 SYDVKM. CDR3 length: 14 residues. CDR3 protein: CASSLGGSNSPLHF. In nucleotides, the CDR3 is TGTGCCAGCAGTTTAGGCGGGTCCAATTCACCCCTCCACTTT.

V gene TRBV12-3 or TRBV12-4 combines with J gene TRBJ1-1, with D unresolved. Between the trimmed V and J ends, which lost 6 bases and 5 bases, there was a span of 10 bases. The CDR3 has 12 amino acids. CDR3 nucleotides: TGTGCCAGCAGCCTTTATAAAACTGAAGCTTTCTTT. It encodes CASSLYKTEAFF.

The chain has TRBV9 and TRBJ2-2; TRBD2 aligns across 9 bases. Germline loops: CDR1 SGDLS, CDR2 YYNGEE. The V and J ends lost 7 bases and 0 bases, in that order; junction bases with no gene match: 4. This CDR3 is 15 amino acids long. CDR3 sequence reads: CASGLAGTNTGELFF. CDR3 nucleotides: TGTGCCAGCGGGCTAGCGGGGACGAACACCGGGGAGCTGTTTTTT.

This rearrangement joins TRBV19 to TRBJ2-3, with 9 nucleotides matching TRBD1. V trimming: 10 bases; J trimming: 3 bases; junction bases outside the gene matches: 5. CDR1 LNHDA and CDR2 SQIVND come from the germline V gene (reference sequence). CDR3 size: 13 residues. This chain's CDR3 is CATRQGVTDTQYF. The CDR3 bases are TGTGCCACACGACAGGGGGTTACAGATACGCAGTATTTT.

The chain links TRBV27 to TRBJ2-1, with 11 bases that match TRBD2. CDR1 is MNHEY and CDR2 is SMNVEV in the germline V gene (reference sequence). Trimming at V came to 4 bases and at J to 2 bases, leaving 1 base not matched to a gene. The CDR3 length is 15 residues. The CDR3 loop is CASSYSGGAYNEQFF. CDR3 DNA sequence: TGTGCCAGCAGTTATAGCGGGGGGGCCTACAATGAGCAGTTCTTC.

The chain has TRBV10-1 and TRBJ2-7, with TRBD2 matching over 7 bases. Germline-derived CDR1 and CDR2 are WNHNN and SYGVQD (reference sequence). The junction had 4 bases not matched to a gene; V was cut back by 5 bases and J by 3 bases. The CDR3 spans 13 residues. The CDR3 loop is CASSRASGYEQYF. CDR3 coding DNA: TGCGCCAGCAGTCGGGCTAGCGGCTACGAGCAGTACTTC.

This clone appeared once. This chain links TRBV9 with TRBJ2-4; the D gene is possibly TRBD2 (5 bases). CDR3 length equals 13 residues. Germline-derived CDR1 and CDR2 are SGDLS and YYNGEE. Trimming stripped 4 bases from V and 7 bases from J, with 12 bases between. The DNA for the CDR3 is TGTGCCAGCAGCCCCCCTAGCTTGAACATTCAGTACTTC. As protein: CASSPPSLNIQYF.